This T cell receptor beta chain is drawn from a study of T cell responses to AZD1222 COVID-19 vaccine. Of note for this clone: Antigen: not known.

Study findings and constraints: Just a handful of AZD1222 recipients tested seropositive at baseline.

Produced via immunoSEQ multiplex PCR; TCRdb's table is partial and in-frame only. The data contain 100,000 or so clones, roughly nine tenths of them singletons. The source is an adult in good health. The material sequenced was peripheral blood, taken on day 0 of AZD1222 vaccination.

CDR3 loop: CATSATGYSYGYTF. The CDR3 DNA reads as TGTGCCACCAGTGCTACAGGGTATAGCTATGGCTACACCTTC. This chain connects TRBV24-1 to TRBJ1-2; tentative D call: TRBD1 (6 bases). Trimming took 5 bases from V and 4 from J, leaving 13 bases between them. Germline CDR1 reads KGHDR; CDR2 reads SFDVKD. The CDR3 length is 14 residues.